A selection of T cell receptor beta chains follows, all from one sample in a study of blood T cell repertoires in COVID-19. The repertoire was sequenced with immunoSEQ multiplex PCR; TCRdb's copy has only in-frame clones and lacks some. There are 450,000 or so clones in the sample; 85% to 90% occur only once, and roughly 0.76% lies in the top ten. Sequenced material: peripheral blood. Receptor source: a man in his late teens or twenties with COVID-19, enrolled during active disease. Each CDR3 is given with its conserved first and last residue. D genes are given only for firm matches. Only part of the rows carry a size: once, few, many, or a class if the clone is expanded.

D gene: TRBD2
clone size: -
V gene: TRBV10-2
J gene: TRBJ2-1
CDR3 DNA: TGCGCCAGCAGTGAGTCGAGGGCGGGGGGGCATGAGCAGTTCTTC
CDR3 protein: CASSESRAGGHEQFF

D gene: -
clone size: -
V gene: TRBV5-1
J gene: TRBJ1-6
CDR3 DNA: TGCGCCAGCAGCTTGGGAGAGGGTGGCTCACCCCTCCACTTT
CDR3 protein: CASSLGEGGSPLHF

D gene: -
clone size: -
V gene: TRBV27
J gene: TRBJ1-1
CDR3 DNA: TGTGCCAGCAGTAAGTGGGGGACTGAGATCTTT
CDR3 protein: CASSKWGTEIF

D gene: TRBD1
clone size: -
V gene: TRBV29-1
J gene: TRBJ1-6
CDR3 DNA: TGCAGCGTCGTAGACAGGGTGGGTTCACCCCTCCACTTT
CDR3 protein: CSVVDRVGSPLHF

D gene: -
clone size: -
V gene: TRBV25-1
J gene: TRBJ2-3
CDR3 DNA: TGTGCCAGCAAACCTGGAGGGTTAACATCCGGTGATACGCAGTATTTT
CDR3 protein: CASKPGGLTSGDTQYF

D gene: TRBD2
clone size: -
V gene: TRBV5-1
J gene: TRBJ2-3
CDR3 DNA: TGCGCCAGCAGCTGGACTAGCGGGGCCCCGGGGACGCAGTATTTT
CDR3 protein: CASSWTSGAPGTQYF

D gene: -
clone size: -
V gene: TRBV4-1
J gene: TRBJ2-3
CDR3 DNA: TGCGCCAGCACCGGGAGACTCACAGATACGCAGTATTTT
CDR3 protein: CASTGRLTDTQYF

D gene: TRBD1
clone size: few
V gene: TRBV3-1/TRBV3-2
J gene: TRBJ1-2
CDR3 DNA: TGTGCCAGCAGTCAGGGACAGTACTATGGCTACACCTTC
CDR3 protein: CASSQGQYYGYTF

D gene: -
clone size: -
V gene: TRBV5-6
J gene: TRBJ2-1
CDR3 DNA: TGTGCCAGCAGCTACAACCTAGAGAGCTCCTACAATGAGCAGTTCTTC
CDR3 protein: CASSYNLESSYNEQFF

D gene: -
clone size: -
V gene: TRBV24-1
J gene: TRBJ1-2
CDR3 DNA: TGTGCCACCAGTGATCCAGGGGAAGGGATCTATGGCTACACCTTC
CDR3 protein: CATSDPGEGIYGYTF

D gene: TRBD2
clone size: few
V gene: TRBV9
J gene: TRBJ2-1
CDR3 DNA: TGTGCCAGCAGCGTGACTACCGGGACTAGCGGGAGGAATGAGCAGTTCTTC
CDR3 protein: CASSVTTGTSGRNEQFF

D gene: TRBD2
clone size: -
V gene: TRBV9
J gene: TRBJ2-1
CDR3 DNA: TGTGCCAGCAGCGTTGGGCGGGAGATTTACAATGAGCAGTTCTTC
CDR3 protein: CASSVGREIYNEQFF

D gene: TRBD1
clone size: -
V gene: TRBV5-6
J gene: TRBJ1-6
CDR3 DNA: TGTGCCAGCAGCTTGACAGGGGACTATAATTCACCCCTCCACTTT
CDR3 protein: CASSLTGDYNSPLHF

D gene: -
clone size: -
V gene: TRBV5-1
J gene: TRBJ2-5
CDR3 DNA: TGCGCCAGCAGCTGGGACTTCGCAGGGGGGGAGACCCAGTACTTC
CDR3 protein: CASSWDFAGGETQYF